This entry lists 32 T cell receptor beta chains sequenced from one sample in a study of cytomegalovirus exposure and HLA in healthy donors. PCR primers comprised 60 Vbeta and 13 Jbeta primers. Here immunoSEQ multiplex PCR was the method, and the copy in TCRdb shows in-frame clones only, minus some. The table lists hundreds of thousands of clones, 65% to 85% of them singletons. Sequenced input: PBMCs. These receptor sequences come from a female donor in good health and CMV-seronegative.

The CDR3 sequence: CASSLDQDTTEAFF. The CDR3 DNA reads as TGTGCCAGCAGCTTAGATCAGGATACCACTGAAGCTTTCTTT. The gene calls are TRBV11-3 and TRBJ1-1; the D is unclear. The germline V and J ends were trimmed by 0 bases and 4 bases, with 9 bases remaining between them. Germline CDR1 and CDR2: SGHNT and YENEEA. This CDR3 has 14 amino acids.

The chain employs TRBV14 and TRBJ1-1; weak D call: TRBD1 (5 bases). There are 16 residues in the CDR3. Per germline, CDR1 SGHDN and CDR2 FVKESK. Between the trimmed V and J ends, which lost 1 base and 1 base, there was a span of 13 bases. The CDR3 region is CASSQGGGWGNTEAFF. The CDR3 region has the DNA TGTGCCAGCAGCCAAGGGGGGGGTTGGGGGAACACTGAAGCTTTCTTT.

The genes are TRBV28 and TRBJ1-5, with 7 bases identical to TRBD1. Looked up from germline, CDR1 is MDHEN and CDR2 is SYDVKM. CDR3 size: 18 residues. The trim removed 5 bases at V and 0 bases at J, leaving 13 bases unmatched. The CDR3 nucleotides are TGTGCCAGCAGTCGCCCCCGGACAGGCCCCTATAGCAATCAGCCCCAGCATTTT. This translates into CASSRPRTGPYSNQPQHF.

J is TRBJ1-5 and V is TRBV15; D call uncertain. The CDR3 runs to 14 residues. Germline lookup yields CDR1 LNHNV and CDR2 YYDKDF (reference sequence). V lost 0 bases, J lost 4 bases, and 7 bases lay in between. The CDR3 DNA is TGTGCCACCAGCAGAGATCCCAGGAATCAGCCCCAGCATTTT. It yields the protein CATSRDPRNQPQHF.

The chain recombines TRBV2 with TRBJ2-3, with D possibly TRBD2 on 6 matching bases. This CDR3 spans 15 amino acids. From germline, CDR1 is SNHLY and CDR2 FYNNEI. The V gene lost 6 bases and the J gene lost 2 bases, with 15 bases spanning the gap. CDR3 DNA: TGTGCCAGCAGCCGGGACTCTGACTACACAGATACGCAGTATTTT. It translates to CASSRDSDYTDTQYF.

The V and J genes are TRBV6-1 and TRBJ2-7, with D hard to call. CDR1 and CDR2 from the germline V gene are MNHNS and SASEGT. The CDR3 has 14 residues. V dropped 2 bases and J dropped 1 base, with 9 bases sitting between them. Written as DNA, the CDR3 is TGTGCCAGCAGTGAAATGGTCGGTTCCTACGAGCAGTACTTC. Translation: CASSEMVGSYEQYF.

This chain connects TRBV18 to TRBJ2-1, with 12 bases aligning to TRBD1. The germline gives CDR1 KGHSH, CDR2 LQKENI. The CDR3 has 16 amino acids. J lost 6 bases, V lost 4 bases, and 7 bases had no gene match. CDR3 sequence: CASSRSGQGARNEQFF. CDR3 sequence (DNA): TGTGCCAGCTCACGATCGGGACAGGGGGCGCGCAATGAGCAGTTCTTC.

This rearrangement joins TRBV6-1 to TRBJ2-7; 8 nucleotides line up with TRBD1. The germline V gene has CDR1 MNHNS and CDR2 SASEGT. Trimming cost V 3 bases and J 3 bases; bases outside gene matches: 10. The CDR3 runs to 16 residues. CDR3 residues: CASSDWDRLERYEQYF. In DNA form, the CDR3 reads TGTGCCAGCAGTGATTGGGACAGGTTGGAGCGCTACGAGCAGTACTTC.

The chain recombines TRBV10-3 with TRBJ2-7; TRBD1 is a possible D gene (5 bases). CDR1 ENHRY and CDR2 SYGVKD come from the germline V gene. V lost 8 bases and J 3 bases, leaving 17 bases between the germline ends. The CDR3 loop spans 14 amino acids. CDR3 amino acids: CAIAVQAQGYEQYF. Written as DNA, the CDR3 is TGTGCCATCGCGGTCCAAGCCCAGGGCTACGAGCAGTACTTC.

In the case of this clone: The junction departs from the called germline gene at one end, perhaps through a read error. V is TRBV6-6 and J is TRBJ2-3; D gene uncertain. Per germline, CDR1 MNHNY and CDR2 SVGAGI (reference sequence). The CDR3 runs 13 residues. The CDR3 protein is CAGSYALADTQYF. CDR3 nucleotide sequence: TGTGCCGGCAGTTATGCACTGGCAGATACGCAGTATTTT.

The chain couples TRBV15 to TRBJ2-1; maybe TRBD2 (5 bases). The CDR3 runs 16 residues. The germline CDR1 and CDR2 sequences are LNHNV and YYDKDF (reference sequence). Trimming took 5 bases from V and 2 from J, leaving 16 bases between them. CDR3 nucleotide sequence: TGTGCCACCAGCGTCCGTCGAGGGCAAGCCTACAATGAGCAGTTCTTC. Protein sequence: CATSVRRGQAYNEQFF.

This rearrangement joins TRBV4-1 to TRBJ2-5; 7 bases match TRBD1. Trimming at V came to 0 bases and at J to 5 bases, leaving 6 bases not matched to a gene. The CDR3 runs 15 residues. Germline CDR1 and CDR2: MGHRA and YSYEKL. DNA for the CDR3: TGCGCCAGCAGCCAAGACCACAGGGGAAGGGAGACCCAGTACTTC. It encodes CASSQDHRGRETQYF.

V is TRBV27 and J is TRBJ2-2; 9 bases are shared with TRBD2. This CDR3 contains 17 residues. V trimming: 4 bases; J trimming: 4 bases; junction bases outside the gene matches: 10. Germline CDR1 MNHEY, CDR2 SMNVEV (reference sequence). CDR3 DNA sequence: TGTGCCAGCAGTTCGATTAGCGGGAGTATTATCACCGGGGAGCTGTTTTTT. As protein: CASSSISGSIITGELFF.

This CDR3 reads CASSTGQGVNTEAFF. The CDR3 DNA is TGTGCCAGCTCAACGGGACAGGGGGTTAACACTGAAGCTTTCTTT. V usage is TRBV18 and J usage is TRBJ1-1, with 11 bases lining up with TRBD1. J was trimmed by 2 bases and V by 5 bases; bases with no gene match: 4. CDR1 is KGHSH and CDR2 is LQKENI in the germline V gene. This CDR3 is 15 amino acids long.

CDR3 DNA sequence: TGTGCCAGCGGGGACAGGGCAGGCAGCAATCAGCCCCAGCATTTT. This sequence encodes CASGDRAGSNQPQHF. The V and J genes are TRBV6-1 and TRBJ1-5; the match to TRBD1 covers 9 bases. Trimming took 8 bases from V and 1 from J; bases not matched to a gene: 6. Germline values: CDR1 MNHNS, CDR2 SASEGT. The CDR3 length is 15 residues.

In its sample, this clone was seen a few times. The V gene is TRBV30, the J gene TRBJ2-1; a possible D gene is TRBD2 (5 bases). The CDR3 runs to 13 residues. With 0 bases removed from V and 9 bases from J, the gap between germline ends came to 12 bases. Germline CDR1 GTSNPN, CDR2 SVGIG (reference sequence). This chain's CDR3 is CAWSVAREGEQFF. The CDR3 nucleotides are TGTGCCTGGAGTGTAGCCCGTGAGGGTGAGCAGTTCTTC. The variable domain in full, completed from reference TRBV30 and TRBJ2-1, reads SQTIHQWPATLVQPVGSPLSLECTVEGTSNPNLYWYRQAAGRGLQLLFYSVGIGQISSEVPQNLSASRPQDRQFILSSKKLLLSDSGFYLCAWSVAREGEQFFGPGTRLTVL.

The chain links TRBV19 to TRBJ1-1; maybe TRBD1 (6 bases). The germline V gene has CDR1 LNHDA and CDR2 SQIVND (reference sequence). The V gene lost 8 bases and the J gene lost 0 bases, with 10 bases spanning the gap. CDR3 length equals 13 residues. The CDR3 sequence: CASQGFMNTEAFF. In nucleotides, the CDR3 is TGTGCCAGTCAGGGGTTTATGAACACTGAAGCTTTCTTT.

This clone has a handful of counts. The DNA for the CDR3 is TGTGCCAGCAGCTTGAGAACGGGAACTAGCAATCAGCCCCAGCATTTT. It codes for CASSLRTGTSNQPQHF. The chain combines TRBV5-6 with TRBJ1-5, with D uncertain. V lost 1 base and J lost 0, with 11 bases in between. CDR3 length: 16 residues. Germline V lookup: CDR1 SGHDT, CDR2 YYEEEE. Together with reference TRBV5-6 and TRBJ1-5, the CDR3 gives the full variable domain: DAGVTQSPTHLIKTRGQQVTLRCSPKSGHDTVSWYQQALGQGPQFIFQYYEEEERQRGNFPDRFSGHQFPNYSSELNVNALLLGDSALYLCASSLRTGTSNQPQHFGDGTRLSIL.

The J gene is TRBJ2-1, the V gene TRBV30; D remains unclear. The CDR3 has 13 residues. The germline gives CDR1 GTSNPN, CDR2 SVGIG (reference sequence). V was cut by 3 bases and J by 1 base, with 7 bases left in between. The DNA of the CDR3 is TGTGCCTGGAGAAGCGAGTCCTACAATGAGCAGTTCTTC. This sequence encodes CAWRSESYNEQFF.

The CDR3 sequence: CASTPSSGEHNEQFF. CDR3 coding DNA: TGTGCCAGCACCCCGTCGTCAGGGGAGCACAATGAGCAGTTCTTC. This sequence joins TRBV7-2 and TRBJ2-1, with D perhaps TRBD1 (6 bases). Germline V CDR1 and CDR2: SGHTA, FQGNSA. Trimming took 7 bases from V and 5 from J, leaving 18 bases between them. This CDR3 spans 15 amino acids. Variable domain in full (rest from reference TRBV7-2 and TRBJ2-1): GAGVSQSPSNKVTEKGKDVELRCDPISGHTALYWYRQSLGQGLEFLIYFQGNSAPDKSGLPSDRFSAERTGGSVSTLTIQRTQQEDSAVYLCASTPSSGEHNEQFFGPGTRLTVL.

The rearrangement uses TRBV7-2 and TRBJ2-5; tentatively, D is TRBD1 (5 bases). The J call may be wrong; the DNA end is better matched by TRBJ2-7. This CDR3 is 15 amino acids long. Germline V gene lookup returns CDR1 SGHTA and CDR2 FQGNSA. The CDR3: CASSSTGKFSYEQYF. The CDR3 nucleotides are TGTGCCAGCAGCTCTACAGGAAAGTTCTCCTACGAGCAGTACTTC.

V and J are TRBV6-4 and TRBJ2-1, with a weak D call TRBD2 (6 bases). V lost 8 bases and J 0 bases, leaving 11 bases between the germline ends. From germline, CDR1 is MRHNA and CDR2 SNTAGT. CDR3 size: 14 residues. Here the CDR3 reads CASSDGSSYNEQFF. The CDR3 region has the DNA TGTGCCAGCTCAGACGGGAGCTCCTACAATGAGCAGTTCTTC.

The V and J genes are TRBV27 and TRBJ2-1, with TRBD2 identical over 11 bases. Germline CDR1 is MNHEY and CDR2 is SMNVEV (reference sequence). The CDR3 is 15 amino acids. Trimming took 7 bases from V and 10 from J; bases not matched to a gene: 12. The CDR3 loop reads CASTGTSGWEGEQFF. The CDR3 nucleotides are TGTGCCAGCACCGGGACTAGCGGATGGGAAGGGGAGCAGTTCTTC.

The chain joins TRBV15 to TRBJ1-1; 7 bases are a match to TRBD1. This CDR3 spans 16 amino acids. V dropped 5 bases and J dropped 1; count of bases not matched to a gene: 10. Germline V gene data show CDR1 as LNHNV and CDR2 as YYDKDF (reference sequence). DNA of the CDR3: TGTGCCACCAGCCCCAGTCCGACAGGGCCGAACACTGAAGCTTTCTTT. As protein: CATSPSPTGPNTEAFF.

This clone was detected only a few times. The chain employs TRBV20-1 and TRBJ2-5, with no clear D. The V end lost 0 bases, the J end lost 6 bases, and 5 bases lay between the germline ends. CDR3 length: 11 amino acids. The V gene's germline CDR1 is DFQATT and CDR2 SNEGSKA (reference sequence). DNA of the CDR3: TGCAGTGCTAGAGATCAGAAGACCCAGTACTTC. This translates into CSARDQKTQYF.

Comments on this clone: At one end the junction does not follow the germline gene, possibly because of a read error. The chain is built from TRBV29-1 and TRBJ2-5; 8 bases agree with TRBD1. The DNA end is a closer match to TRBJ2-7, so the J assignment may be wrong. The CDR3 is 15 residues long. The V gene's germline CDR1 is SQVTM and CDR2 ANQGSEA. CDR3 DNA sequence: TGCAGCGTAGAAGAAGCAGGGGGCGGGGTGGACGAGCAGTACTTC. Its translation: CSVEEAGGGVDEQYF.

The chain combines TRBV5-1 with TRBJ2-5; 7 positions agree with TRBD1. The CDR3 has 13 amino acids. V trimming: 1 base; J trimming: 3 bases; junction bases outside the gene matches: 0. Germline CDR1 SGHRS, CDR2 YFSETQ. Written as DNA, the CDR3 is TGCGCCAGCAGCTTGCAGGGGGAAGAGACCCAGTACTTC. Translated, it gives CASSLQGEETQYF.

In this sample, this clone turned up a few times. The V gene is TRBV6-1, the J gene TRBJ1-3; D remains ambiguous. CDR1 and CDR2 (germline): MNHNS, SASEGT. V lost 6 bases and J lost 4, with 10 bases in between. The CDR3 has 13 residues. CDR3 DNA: TGTGCCAGCAGCCAAGAGCAAGGAAACACCATATATTTT. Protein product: CASSQEQGNTIYF.

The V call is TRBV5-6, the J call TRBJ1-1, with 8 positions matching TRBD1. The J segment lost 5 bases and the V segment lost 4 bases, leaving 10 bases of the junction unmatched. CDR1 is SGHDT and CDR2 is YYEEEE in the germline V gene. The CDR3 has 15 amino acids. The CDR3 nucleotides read TGTGCCAGCAGCATCAACAGGGGGAAGGCTACTGAAGCTTTCTTT. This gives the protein CASSINRGKATEAFF.

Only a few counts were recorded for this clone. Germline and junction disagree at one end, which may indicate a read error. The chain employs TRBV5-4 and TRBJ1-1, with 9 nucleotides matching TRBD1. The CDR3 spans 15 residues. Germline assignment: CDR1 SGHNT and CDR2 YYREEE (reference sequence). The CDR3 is CTSSPTGGRNTEAFF. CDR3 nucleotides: TGTACCAGCAGCCCGACAGGGGGAAGGAACACTGAAGCTTTCTTT.

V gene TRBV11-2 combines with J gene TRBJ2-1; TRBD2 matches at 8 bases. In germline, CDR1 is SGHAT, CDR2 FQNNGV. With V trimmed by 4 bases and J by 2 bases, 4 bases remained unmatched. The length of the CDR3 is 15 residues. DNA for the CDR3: TGTGCCAGCAGCTCGATTAGCGGGACCTACAATGAGCAGTTCTTC. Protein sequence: CASSSISGTYNEQFF.

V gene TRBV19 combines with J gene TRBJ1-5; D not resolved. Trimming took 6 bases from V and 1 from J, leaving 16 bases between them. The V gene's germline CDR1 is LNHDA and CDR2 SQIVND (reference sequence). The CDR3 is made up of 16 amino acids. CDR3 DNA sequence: TGTGCCAGTAGAGTGGAGGTGGGGATGAGCAATCAGCCCCAGCATTTT. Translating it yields CASRVEVGMSNQPQHF.